This T cell receptor beta chain is from a study of T cells after yellow fever vaccination. Overall study context: SMART-Seq v4 Ultra Low Input prepared libraries from low-cell fractions. Overall study results and limits: The booster response re-showed most primary clones: 96% CD4, roughly 91% CD8. From the bulk population, abundant clonotypes could contaminate and appear within FACS-sorted repertoires.

Details on this clonotype: Its antigen is as yet unknown.

V shed 4 bases and J 7 bases; nucleotides not matched to a gene: 11. The CDR3 sequence is 15 residues long. The germline CDR1 and CDR2 sequences are LGHDT and YNNKEL (reference sequence). TCR cDNA was made by 5'RACE template switching, adding a universal primer site and UMIs. Each CDR3 protein is one row after TCRdb ran MiXCR on the 5' RACE reads. The repertoire holds about 340,000 distinct CDR3 sequences, with 3% to 4.5% as singletons. The V call is TRBV3-1, the J call TRBJ2-7; 9 nucleotides align to TRBD1. This receptor was obtained from a young man who received the YFV17D yellow fever vaccine. This material consisted of PBMCs, taken 5 days after the yellow fever booster vaccination. The CDR3 sequence is CASSLSWDRAGEQYF. The CDR3 DNA sequence: TGTGCCAGCAGCCTTTCCTGGGACAGGGCGGGGGAGCAGTACTTC.